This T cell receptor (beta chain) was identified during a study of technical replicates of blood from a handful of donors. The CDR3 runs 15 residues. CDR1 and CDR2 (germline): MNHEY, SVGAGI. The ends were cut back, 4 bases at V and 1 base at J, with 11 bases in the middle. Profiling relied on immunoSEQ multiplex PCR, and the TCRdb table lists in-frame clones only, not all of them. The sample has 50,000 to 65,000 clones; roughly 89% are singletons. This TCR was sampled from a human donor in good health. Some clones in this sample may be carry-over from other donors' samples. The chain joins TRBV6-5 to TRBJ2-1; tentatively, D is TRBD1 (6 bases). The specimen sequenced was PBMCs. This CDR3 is CASSLSGVSYNEQFF. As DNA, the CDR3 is TGTGCCAGCAGTTTATCAGGGGTTTCCTACAATGAGCAGTTCTTC.